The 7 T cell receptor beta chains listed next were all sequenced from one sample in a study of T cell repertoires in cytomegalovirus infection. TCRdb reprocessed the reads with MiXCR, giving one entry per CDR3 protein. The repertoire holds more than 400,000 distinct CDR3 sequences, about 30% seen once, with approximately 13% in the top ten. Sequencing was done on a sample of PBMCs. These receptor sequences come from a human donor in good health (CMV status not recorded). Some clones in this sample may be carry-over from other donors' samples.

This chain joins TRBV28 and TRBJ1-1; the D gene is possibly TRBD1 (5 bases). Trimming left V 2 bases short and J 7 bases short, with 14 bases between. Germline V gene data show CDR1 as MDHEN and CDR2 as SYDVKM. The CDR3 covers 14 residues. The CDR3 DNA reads TGTGCCAGCAGTTTAAATGTCGGGGACGTTGAAGCTTTCTTT. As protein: CASSLNVGDVEAFF.

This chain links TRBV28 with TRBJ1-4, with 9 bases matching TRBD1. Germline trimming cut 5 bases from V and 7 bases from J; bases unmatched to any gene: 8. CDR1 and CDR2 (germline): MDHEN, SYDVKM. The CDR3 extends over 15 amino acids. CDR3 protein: CASSRATGGGEKLFF. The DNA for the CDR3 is TGTGCCAGCAGTCGCGCGACAGGGGGGGGTGAAAAACTGTTTTTT.

The CDR3 coding sequence is TGCAGCGTGGGGAGGGTCGGCGACGAGCAGTACGTC. It encodes CSVGRVGDEQYV. This chain links TRBV29-1 with TRBJ2-7, with 7 bases that match TRBD2. With 6 bases clipped from V and 5 bases from J, the junction kept 7 bases outside the gene matches. This CDR3 is built from 12 residues. Per the germline V gene, CDR1 is SQVTM and CDR2 is ANQGSEA.

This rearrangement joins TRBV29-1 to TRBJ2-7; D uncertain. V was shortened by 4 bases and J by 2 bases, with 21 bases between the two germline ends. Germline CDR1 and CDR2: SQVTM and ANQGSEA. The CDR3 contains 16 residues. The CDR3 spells CSVAQFASLSPYEQYF. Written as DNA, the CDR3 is TGCAGCGTTGCTCAGTTTGCGAGTTTAAGTCCCTACGAGCAGTACTTC.

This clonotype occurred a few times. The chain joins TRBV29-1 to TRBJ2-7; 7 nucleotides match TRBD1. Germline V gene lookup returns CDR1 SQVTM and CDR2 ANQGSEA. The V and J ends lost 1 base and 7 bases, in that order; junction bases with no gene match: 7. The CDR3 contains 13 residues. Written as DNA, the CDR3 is TGCAGCGTTGAAGTTACAGGGGTGGGAGAGCAGTACTTC. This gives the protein CSVEVTGVGEQYF.

In DNA, the CDR3 is TGTGCCAGCAAAAAGGAAACGGGAGGGCTAAGAAATGAGCAGTTCTTC. Protein product: CASKKETGGLRNEQFF. V and J are TRBV12-3 or TRBV12-4 and TRBJ2-1, with TRBD2 matching 8 bases. Trimming cost V 7 bases and J 7 bases; bases outside gene matches: 15. The CDR3 consists of 16 residues.

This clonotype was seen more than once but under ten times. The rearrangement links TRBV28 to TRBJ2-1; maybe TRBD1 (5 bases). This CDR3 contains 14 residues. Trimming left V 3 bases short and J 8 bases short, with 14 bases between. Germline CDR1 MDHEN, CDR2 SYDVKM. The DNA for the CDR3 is TGTGCCAGCAGTTTTGTCAGGGCGGTGGATGAGCAGTTCTTC. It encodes CASSFVRAVDEQFF.